This T cell receptor (beta chain) was recovered during a study of T cells in Graves' hyperthyroidism and ophthalmopathy. The CDR3 regions of TCR beta were amplified from RNA transcripts. First-round RT-PCR targeting the TCR CDR3 was performed with the HTBI primer set. TCRdb itself ran the multiplex PCR reads through MiXCR, one entry per CDR3 protein. This sample yields 300,000 to 400,000 distinct CDR3 sequences, of which 13% are seen a single time; about 9.1% belongs to the top ten. Trimming cost V 7 bases and J 3 bases; bases outside gene matches: 17. CDR1 is SGHTA and CDR2 is FQGNSA in the germline V gene. CDR3 length equals 17 residues. Fresh peripheral blood, 9.5 to 10 ml of it, supplied the PBMCs. Findings and caveats of the study: Appearing also in blood were most of the thyroid clonotypes expanded above 0.001.

About this clonotype itself: The antigen remains undetermined.

The V gene is TRBV7-2, the J gene TRBJ1-2, with 7 bases matching TRBD1. This TCR was recovered from a woman between 18 and 30 years old with Graves' hyperthyroidism. Sequencing was performed on blood. CDR3 DNA sequence: TGTGCCAGCACGAAAGAGGGGGCGGGGGTATGGGACTATGGCTACACCTTC. This codes for CASTKEGAGVWDYGYTF.